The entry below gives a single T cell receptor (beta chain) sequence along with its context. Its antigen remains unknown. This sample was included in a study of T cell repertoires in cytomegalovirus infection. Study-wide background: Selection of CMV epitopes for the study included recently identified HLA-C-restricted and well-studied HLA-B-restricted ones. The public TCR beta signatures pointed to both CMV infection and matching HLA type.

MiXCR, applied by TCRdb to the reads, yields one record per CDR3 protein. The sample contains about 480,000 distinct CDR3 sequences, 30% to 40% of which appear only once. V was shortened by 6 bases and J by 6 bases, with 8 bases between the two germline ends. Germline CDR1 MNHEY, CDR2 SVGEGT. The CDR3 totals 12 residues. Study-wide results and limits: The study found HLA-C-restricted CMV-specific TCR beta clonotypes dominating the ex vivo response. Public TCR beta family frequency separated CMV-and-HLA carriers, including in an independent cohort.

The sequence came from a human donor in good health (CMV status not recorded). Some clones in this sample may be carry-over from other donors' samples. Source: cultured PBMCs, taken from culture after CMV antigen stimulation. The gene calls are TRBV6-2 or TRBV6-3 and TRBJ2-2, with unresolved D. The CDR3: CASSPDAGELFF. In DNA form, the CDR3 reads TGTGCCAGCAGCCCCGACGCCGGGGAGCTGTTTTTT.